These 23 T cell receptor beta chains came from one sample sequenced in a study of vaccination effects on CD4 cells after COVID-19. Viral peptide pools were used in the ViraFEST assay to expand antigen-specific CD4+ T cells, and sequencing came afterward. Once cultured for approximately 10 days, the cells underwent separation to obtain CD4+ T cells. Every participant took two doses of the BNT162b2 or mRNA-1273 vaccine. No cognate antigen is known for these TCRs. Measured with immunoSEQ multiplex PCR; TCRdb has only the in-frame clones, and not every one. The table records some 15,000 clones, more than 65% of them present only once. Here the sequenced sample was CD4+ T cells from PBMCs cultured with HCoV-NL63 spike peptides, taken after COVID-19 vaccination. Source of these receptors: a human donor who received a COVID-19 vaccine.

This rearrangement joins TRBV6-2 or TRBV6-3 to TRBJ1-5; the D gene is possibly TRBD1 (6 bases). Between the trimmed V and J ends, which lost 3 bases and 4 bases, there was a span of 13 bases. The CDR3 consists of 15 residues. Germline V gene data show CDR1 as MNHEY and CDR2 as SVGEGT. In DNA form, the CDR3 reads TGTGCCAGCAGTTATGAGAGGCAGGGGAATCAGCCCCAGCATTTT. Protein product: CASSYERQGNQPQHF.

In DNA form, the CDR3 reads TGTGCCAGCAGTGCGGGTTCGGGGGGAAACACCATATATTTT. Translated, it gives CASSAGSGGNTIYF. V and J are TRBV2 and TRBJ1-3; D gene ambiguous. Trimming left V 4 bases short and J 4 bases short, with 11 bases between. The germline V gene encodes CDR1 SNHLY and CDR2 FYNNEI. CDR3 length: 14 amino acids. The full variable domain, rest sourced from reference TRBV2 and TRBJ1-3, is EPEVTQTPSHQVTQMGQEVILRCVPISNHLYFYWYRQILGQKVEFLVSFYNNEISEKSEIFDDQFSVERPDGSNFTLKIRSTKLEDSAMYFCASSAGSGGNTIYFGEGSWLTVV.

The chain employs TRBV6-5 and TRBJ2-7; the match to TRBD1 covers 7 bases. Trimming removed 6 bases from V and 4 bases from J; junction bases left unmatched: 6. The length of the CDR3 is 13 residues. Germline values: CDR1 MNHEY, CDR2 SVGAGI. The CDR3 DNA reads as TGTGCCAGCAGAACCGGGACAGAGTACGAGCAGTACTTC. Protein sequence: CASRTGTEYEQYF.

This clone was found a few times. This rearrangement joins TRBV5-5 to TRBJ1-4, with 10 bases fitting TRBD1. V was clipped by 1 base and J by 0 bases; unmatched bases: 9. This CDR3 contains 19 residues. In germline, CDR1 is SGHKS, CDR2 YYEKEE (reference sequence). CDR3 DNA: TGTGCCAGCAGCTTGATACCGGGACAGGGGTTTGCAACTAATGAAAAACTGTTTTTT. The encoded protein is CASSLIPGQGFATNEKLFF.

The V gene is TRBV7-9, the J gene TRBJ2-2; 8 bases match TRBD1. J lost 1 base, V lost 2 bases, and 6 bases had no gene match. Per the germline V gene, CDR1 is SEHNR and CDR2 is FQNEAQ (reference sequence). The CDR3 contains 17 residues. The CDR3 DNA is TGTGCCAGCAGCTTACTCCCGGGACAGGTGAACACCGGGGAGCTGTTTTTT. Translated, it gives CASSLLPGQVNTGELFF.

The rearrangement links TRBV30 to TRBJ2-7; possibly TRBD1 or TRBD2 for D (5 bases each). The CDR3 is 18 residues long. The germline CDR1 and CDR2 sequences are GTSNPN and SVGIG (reference sequence). V lost 0 bases and J lost 2, with 23 bases in between. This CDR3 reads CAWSVRWGKGLPTYEQYF. The CDR3 nucleotides read TGTGCCTGGAGTGTACGGTGGGGGAAAGGACTTCCGACCTACGAGCAGTACTTC.

This rearrangement joins TRBV12-3 or TRBV12-4 to TRBJ2-7; D is undetermined. Trimming removed 6 bases from V and 4 bases from J, with 10 bases in between. This CDR3 spans 12 amino acids. The CDR3 bases are TGTGCCAGCAGCCACCATCCTTACGAGCAGTACTTC. This codes for CASSHHPYEQYF.

This clone showed up just a few times. V gene TRBV18 combines with J gene TRBJ2-1; D ambiguous. The V end lost 6 bases, the J end lost 15 bases, and 21 bases lay between the germline ends. This CDR3 region has 13 residues. Germline assignment: CDR1 KGHSH and CDR2 LQKENI. The CDR3 coding sequence is TGTGCCAGCTCTCTTTCCGACACCCGGTTACGGTTCTTC. It translates to CASSLSDTRLRFF. Drawing the rest from reference TRBV18 and TRBJ2-1, the complete variable domain is NAGVMQNPRHLVRRRGQEARLRCSPMKGHSHVYWYRQLPEEGLKFMVYLQKENIIDESGMPKERFSAEFPKEGPSILRIQQVVRGDSAAYFCASSLSDTRLRFFGPGTRLTVL.

The rearrangement joins TRBV6-6 to TRBJ2-3; 7 bases map to TRBD2. Trimming at V came to 6 bases and at J to 1 base, leaving 4 bases not matched to a gene. This CDR3 region has 14 residues. Germline CDR1 and CDR2: MNHNY and SVGAGI (reference sequence). This CDR3 is CASSPAGGTDTQYF. The DNA of the CDR3 is TGTGCCAGCAGCCCGGCGGGGGGCACAGATACGCAGTATTTT.

The J gene is TRBJ1-5, the V gene TRBV10-3; 7 bases are a match to TRBD1. CDR3 size: 15 residues. Germline V gene lookup returns CDR1 ENHRY and CDR2 SYGVKD. The V and J ends lost 5 bases and 0 bases, in that order; junction bases with no gene match: 4. CDR3 in amino acids: CAISSTGNSNQPQHF. The CDR3 DNA reads as TGTGCCATCAGTTCGACAGGGAATAGCAATCAGCCCCAGCATTTT.

This chain joins TRBV25-1 and TRBJ2-2; D ambiguous. The CDR3 spans 15 residues. CDR1 MGHDK and CDR2 SYGVNS come from the germline V gene. V lost 3 bases and J lost 3, with 11 bases in between. CDR3: CASSERVGYTGELFF. As DNA, the CDR3 is TGTGCCAGCAGTGAGAGAGTCGGCTACACCGGGGAGCTGTTTTTT.

The chain is built from TRBV5-1 and TRBJ1-4; D uncertain. The CDR3 is made up of 12 amino acids. Germline V gene lookup returns CDR1 SGHRS and CDR2 YFSETQ. Trimming pared 2 bases from V and 8 bases from J, leaving 7 bases between. The CDR3 DNA follows: TGCGCCAGCAGCTTTTACGGAGAAAAACTGTTTTTT. This codes for CASSFYGEKLFF. The whole variable domain, remainder taken from reference TRBV5-1 and TRBJ1-4, is KAGVTQTPRYLIKTRGQQVTLSCSPISGHRSVSWYQQTPGQGLQFLFEYFSETQRNKGNFPGRFSGRQFSNSRSEMNVSTLELGDSALYLCASSFYGEKLFFGSGTQLSVL.

The chain links TRBV28 to TRBJ2-7; possibly TRBD2 for D (5 bases). Per germline, CDR1 MDHEN and CDR2 SYDVKM. The CDR3 covers 13 residues. The ends were cut back, 4 bases at V and 7 bases at J, with 14 bases in the middle. The CDR3 sequence: CASSSHILGEQYF. The CDR3 DNA reads as TGTGCCAGCAGTTCCCATATACTAGGGGAGCAGTACTTC.

This clone was detected once. The V gene is TRBV28, the J gene TRBJ1-2; tentatively, D is TRBD1 (6 bases). The germline V gene has CDR1 MDHEN and CDR2 SYDVKM. V was clipped by 2 bases and J by 2 bases, with 15 bases between them. The CDR3 runs 16 residues. In DNA, the CDR3 is TGTGCCAGCAGTTTAAAGGGTTTGGGGGGCAACTATGGCTACACCTTC. Translating gives CASSLKGLGGNYGYTF.

The gene calls are TRBV27 and TRBJ2-7; 10 bases align to TRBD2. V dropped 4 bases and J dropped 3; count of bases not matched to a gene: 6. Germline lookup yields CDR1 MNHEY and CDR2 SMNVEV (reference sequence). The CDR3 is made up of 15 amino acids. In nucleotides, the CDR3 is TGTGCCAGCAGTTACCTAGCGGGAGCCCTCTACGAGCAGTACTTC. Protein product: CASSYLAGALYEQYF.

The chain carries TRBV7-9 and TRBJ2-1; 14 bases align to TRBD2. The germline V gene encodes CDR1 SEHNR and CDR2 FQNEAQ (reference sequence). The CDR3 covers 18 residues. Trimming at V came to 10 bases and at J to 0 bases, leaving 11 bases not matched to a gene. The CDR3 DNA follows: TGTGCCACCCACGGGACTAGCGGGAGAAGGGGCTCCTACAATGAGCAGTTCTTC. It translates to CATHGTSGRRGSYNEQFF.

This clone was counted only a few times. The V call is TRBV4-1, the J call TRBJ2-6; D call uncertain. CDR1 is MGHRA and CDR2 is YSYEKL in the germline V gene. The CDR3 extends over 15 amino acids. Trimming shortened V by 3 bases and J by 0 bases, and 6 bases separated the two germline ends. CDR3 sequence reads: CASSQAASGANVLTF. CDR3 in DNA: TGCGCCAGCAGCCAGGCAGCCTCTGGGGCCAACGTCCTGACTTTC.

The chain couples TRBV3-1 (or the pseudogene TRBV3-2) to TRBJ1-6; D gene unclear. The CDR3 is 13 amino acids. Germline V gene data show CDR1 as LGHDT and CDR2 as YNNKEL (reference sequence). Trimming cost V 4 bases and J 6 bases, with 7 bases left between them. The CDR3 nucleotides are TGTGCCAGCAGCCGTGAAAGTAATTCACCCCTCCACTTT. Amino acids: CASSRESNSPLHF.

The V call is TRBV4-2, the J call TRBJ2-5, with D perhaps being TRBD1 or TRBD2 (5 bases each). V lost 1 base to trimming and J lost 5 bases, with 8 bases between them. CDR3 length: 13 residues. From germline, CDR1 is LGHNA and CDR2 YNFKEQ. CDR3 DNA sequence: TGTGCCAGCAGCCAAGGGGGCGGGGAGACCCAGTACTTC. Translated, it gives CASSQGGGETQYF.

In its sample, this clone is medium-sized. The chain combines TRBV9 with TRBJ2-7; 7 bases line up with TRBD1. Germline loops: CDR1 SGDLS, CDR2 YYNGEE. The CDR3 runs to 14 residues. V gave up 4 bases and J gave up 5 bases; unmatched junction bases: 9. In nucleotides, the CDR3 is TGTGCCAGCAGCCCGGCGACAGGGAGAGACGAGCAGTACTTC. As protein: CASSPATGRDEQYF.

J is TRBJ2-1 and V is TRBV7-9; possibly TRBD1 for D (6 bases). Looked up from germline, CDR1 is SEHNR and CDR2 is FQNEAQ (reference sequence). This CDR3 contains 12 residues. V was clipped by 7 bases and J by 10 bases, with 14 bases between them. The CDR3 DNA reads as TGTGCCAGCACTCTCGAAAGGGGGGAGCAGTTCTTC. It translates to CASTLERGEQFF.

This clone has more than one count but fewer than ten. V and J are TRBV6-2 or TRBV6-3 and TRBJ1-1, with TRBD1 identical over 8 bases. The CDR3 spans 16 residues. After removal of 5 bases from V and 4 bases from J, the junction contained 12 bases not matched to a gene. Per the germline V gene, CDR1 is MNHEY and CDR2 is SVGEGT. In nucleotides, the CDR3 is TGTGCCAGCAGTCTAACCTCAGGGGGCGGCGGCACTGAAGCTTTCTTT. Translated: CASSLTSGGGGTEAFF.

The J gene is TRBJ2-7, the V gene TRBV6-2 or TRBV6-3, with 7 bases lining up with TRBD2. This CDR3 has 14 amino acids. The J segment lost 8 bases and the V segment lost 2 bases, leaving 9 bases of the junction unmatched. CDR1 and CDR2 (germline): MNHEY, SVGEGT. The CDR3 coding sequence is TGTGCCAGCAGTTACCCCCGACTAGCTAGGAAGCAGTACTTC. Translated: CASSYPRLARKQYF.